Following are 26 T cell receptor beta chains from one sample sequenced in a study of blood T cell repertoires in COVID-19. Data came from immunoSEQ multiplex PCR; TCRdb stores just in-frame clones and leaves some out. The data show some 330,000 clones, around 87% seen once. Sequenced input: PBMCs or T cells enriched from blood (not recorded which). These receptors were collected from a man between 35 and 55 years old in a cohort exposed to, infected with or recovered from COVID-19 (not recorded which).

The rearrangement uses TRBV4-2 and TRBJ2-7; D ambiguous. CDR3 size: 14 residues. Germline V CDR1 and CDR2: LGHNA, YNFKEQ. V was cut by 0 bases and J by 4 bases, with 10 bases left in between. This CDR3 reads CASSQEAGFYEQYF. CDR3 in DNA: TGTGCCAGCAGCCAAGAGGCAGGATTTTACGAGCAGTACTTC.

The chain has TRBV7-8 and TRBJ2-2, with 11 positions matching TRBD2. The CDR3 consists of 16 residues. The V segment lost 1 base and the J segment 5 bases; nucleotides outside the gene matches: 3. Germline CDR1 and CDR2: SGHVS and FQNEAQ. CDR3 in amino acids: CASSLVAGGRTGELFF. The CDR3 DNA sequence: TGTGCCAGCAGCTTAGTAGCGGGAGGGCGGACCGGGGAGCTGTTTTTT.

The chain combines TRBV7-2 with TRBJ2-1, with TRBD2 matching over 9 bases. V was clipped by 2 bases and J by 10 bases; unmatched bases: 6. CDR1 and CDR2 (germline): SGHTA, FQGNSA. The CDR3 runs to 14 residues. The CDR3 nucleotides read TGTGCCAGCAGCTTAAGCGGGGGGATTGGGGAGCAGTTCTTC. Translated: CASSLSGGIGEQFF.

The chain carries TRBV4-2 and TRBJ2-5; 9 bases are a match to TRBD2. The CDR3 runs to 15 residues. Germline-derived CDR1 and CDR2 are LGHNA and YNFKEQ. V gave up 5 bases and J gave up 3 bases; unmatched junction bases: 7. The CDR3 here is CASSGGASGKETQYF. The CDR3 DNA reads TGTGCCAGCAGCGGAGGGGCTAGCGGGAAAGAGACCCAGTACTTC.

The gene calls are TRBV4-1 and TRBJ2-1; 8 bases are a match to TRBD2. Germline trimming cut 0 bases from V and 5 bases from J; bases unmatched to any gene: 12. The CDR3 runs 18 residues. From germline, CDR1 is MGHRA and CDR2 YSYEKL. The CDR3: CASSQEYGEGLVDNEQFF. CDR3 DNA: TGCGCCAGCAGCCAAGAGTATGGGGAGGGACTAGTAGACAATGAGCAGTTCTTC.

J is TRBJ1-1 and V is TRBV21-1; the table calls TRBD1, which could not be checked here. TRBV21-1 is classified as a pseudogene. The CDR3 has 18 residues. The CDR3 protein is CASSKASRPDSMNTEAFF. As DNA, the CDR3 is TGTGCCAGCAGCAAAGCTTCTCGTCCTGACAGCATGAACACTGAAGCTTTCTTT.

The genes are TRBV27 and TRBJ2-7; the D gene is possibly TRBD1 (5 bases). Germline CDR1 MNHEY, CDR2 SMNVEV (reference sequence). The CDR3 runs 14 residues. Trimming stripped 6 bases from V and 2 bases from J, with 14 bases between. CDR3 protein: CASSTPGMPYEQYF. The CDR3 DNA reads TGTGCCAGCAGCACCCCAGGGATGCCCTACGAGCAGTACTTC.

This chain joins TRBV5-4 and TRBJ2-2; weak D call: TRBD2 (6 bases). CDR1 and CDR2 (germline): SGHNT, YYREEE (reference sequence). Trimming shortened V by 4 bases and J by 6 bases, and 16 bases separated the two germline ends. This CDR3 comprises 15 residues. The CDR3 DNA reads TGTGCCAGCAGCCCGCGCGGGGCCCTCCCCGGGGAGCTGTTTTTT. Protein: CASSPRGALPGELFF. Drawing the rest from reference TRBV5-4 and TRBJ2-2, the complete variable domain is ETGVTQSPTHLIKTRGQQVTLRCSSQSGHNTVSWYQQALGQGPQFIFQYYREEENGRGNFPPRFSGLQFPNYSSELNVNALELDDSALYLCASSPRGALPGELFFGEGSRLTVL.

The chain uses TRBV18 and TRBJ2-7; 7 bases are shared with TRBD1. With V trimmed by 5 bases and J by 0 bases, 1 base remained unmatched. Germline loops: CDR1 KGHSH, CDR2 LQKENI. The CDR3 loop spans 13 amino acids. CDR3 DNA: TGTGCCAGCTCATCAGGGGGCTCCTACGAGCAGTACTTC. This codes for CASSSGGSYEQYF.

The gene calls are TRBV28 and TRBJ1-3; D not resolved. Looked up from germline, CDR1 is MDHEN and CDR2 is SYDVKM. V lost 3 bases, J lost 0 bases, and 6 bases lay in between. This CDR3 has 14 residues. CDR3 region: CASSLGSSGNTIYF. CDR3 nucleotides: TGTGCCAGCAGTTTGGGGAGCTCTGGAAACACCATATATTTT.

The V and J genes are TRBV19 and TRBJ1-4; 9 bases are a match to TRBD1. The V and J ends lost 6 bases and 6 bases, in that order; junction bases with no gene match: 5. The length of the CDR3 is 14 residues. Germline V lookup: CDR1 LNHDA, CDR2 SQIVND (reference sequence). The CDR3 loop is CASRTGTGYEKLFF. CDR3 coding DNA: TGTGCCAGTAGGACCGGGACAGGGTATGAAAAACTGTTTTTT.

This clone was seen a single time. The chain links TRBV7-2 to TRBJ2-5; D is possibly TRBD1 (8 bases). The CDR3 runs 14 residues. CDR1 is SGHTA, CDR2 FQGNSA, per germline. V dropped 4 bases and J dropped 7 bases, with 16 bases sitting between them. The CDR3 DNA reads TGTGCCAGCAGCTCCGGGACAGGCGGGGGGACCCAGTACTTC. This codes for CASSSGTGGGTQYF.

J is TRBJ1-5 and V is TRBV5-1; 8 bases are a match to TRBD1. The CDR3 length is 14 residues. Germline CDR1 is SGHRS and CDR2 is YFSETQ. J lost 10 bases, V lost 3 bases, and 9 bases had no gene match. Here the CDR3 reads CASSSGQGEDPQHF. As DNA, the CDR3 is TGCGCCAGCAGCTCTGGACAGGGTGAAGACCCCCAGCATTTT.

This chain uses TRBV2 with TRBJ1-2, with TRBD1 matching over 9 bases. V lost 6 bases, J lost 4 bases, and 9 bases stayed unmatched. CDR1 is SNHLY, CDR2 FYNNEI, per germline. The CDR3 is 15 amino acids. In DNA form, the CDR3 reads TGTGCCAGCAGCCCTACAGGGGGCTTGAGCTATGGCTACACCTTC. Encoded protein: CASSPTGGLSYGYTF.

This clone was counted between two and nine times. The gene calls are TRBV19 and TRBJ1-2, with 7 positions matching TRBD1. Germline trimming cut 6 bases from V and 8 bases from J; bases unmatched to any gene: 3. This CDR3 spans 11 amino acids. In germline, CDR1 is LNHDA, CDR2 SQIVND (reference sequence). Here the CDR3 reads CASRTGTGYTF. The CDR3 DNA reads as TGTGCCAGTAGGACAGGGACCGGCTACACCTTC.

The gene calls are TRBV29-1 and TRBJ2-2; 8 nucleotides agree with TRBD2. Trimming at V came to 6 bases and at J to 0 bases, leaving 6 bases not matched to a gene. CDR3 length equals 15 residues. Germline V gene data show CDR1 as SQVTM and CDR2 as ANQGSEA. The CDR3 DNA is TGCAGCGTCGTCACTAGCGGAACGAACACCGGGGAGCTGTTTTTT. Its protein product is CSVVTSGTNTGELFF.

V gene TRBV27 combines with J gene TRBJ1-4, with D maybe TRBD1 (6 bases). From germline, CDR1 is MNHEY and CDR2 SMNVEV (reference sequence). This CDR3 comprises 16 residues. V lost 5 bases, J lost 0 bases, and 13 bases lay in between. The CDR3 protein is CASSGMRQATNEKLFF. The CDR3 DNA follows: TGTGCCAGCAGTGGAATGAGACAGGCAACTAATGAAAAACTGTTTTTT.

In this sample, this clone turned up once. This chain connects TRBV6-6 to TRBJ2-2, with 9 bases aligning to TRBD2. The V gene's germline CDR1 is MNHNY and CDR2 SVGAGI (reference sequence). The CDR3 loop spans 15 amino acids. J lost 3 bases, V lost 8 bases, and 7 bases had no gene match. As DNA, the CDR3 is TGTGCCAGCTCACTGGCGGGAGGGGACACCGGGGAGCTGTTTTTT. Translation: CASSLAGGDTGELFF.

The V gene is TRBV18, the J gene TRBJ2-7; the D gene is possibly TRBD2 (5 bases). The length of the CDR3 is 14 residues. Trimming pared 3 bases from V and 0 bases from J, leaving 9 bases between. Germline V gives CDR1 KGHSH, CDR2 LQKENI. CDR3 in DNA: TGTGCCAGCTCACCTACCCGGGACTCCTACGAGCAGTACTTC. This encodes CASSPTRDSYEQYF.

This clone occurred once. This chain uses TRBV4-1 with TRBJ2-2; a possible D gene is TRBD2 (6 bases). CDR1 is MGHRA, CDR2 YSYEKL, per germline. There are 16 residues in the CDR3. Trimming took off 0 bases at V and 1 base at J, with 9 bases between the two ends. This chain's CDR3 is CASSQEAGLNTGELFF. CDR3 coding DNA: TGCGCCAGCAGCCAAGAGGCGGGACTGAACACCGGGGAGCTGTTTTTT.

The chain carries TRBV3-1 (or the pseudogene TRBV3-2) and TRBJ1-6; 7 nucleotides match TRBD1. V gave up 2 bases and J gave up 6 bases; unmatched junction bases: 10. The CDR3 length is 17 residues. The germline V gene has CDR1 LGHDT and CDR2 YNNKEL (reference sequence). CDR3 nucleotides: TGTGCCAGCAGCCAATATTCCGTCGCAGGGGGTAATTCACCCCTCCACTTT. Encoded protein: CASSQYSVAGGNSPLHF.

The J gene is TRBJ2-2, the V gene TRBV5-1; TRBD2 is a possible D gene (5 bases). The V end lost 6 bases, the J end lost 5 bases, and 11 bases lay between the germline ends. Germline lookup yields CDR1 SGHRS and CDR2 YFSETQ. The CDR3 extends over 13 amino acids. This CDR3 reads CASKNGETGELFF. The CDR3 nucleotides are TGCGCCAGCAAAAACGGGGAGACCGGGGAGCTGTTTTTT.

The chain is built from TRBV15 and TRBJ1-6; 7 nucleotides agree with TRBD1. CDR3 length equals 17 residues. Germline lookup yields CDR1 LNHNV and CDR2 YYDKDF (reference sequence). Trimming at V came to 4 bases and at J to 0 bases, leaving 6 bases not matched to a gene. The CDR3 here is CATSKGQQSSYNSPLHF. Written as DNA, the CDR3 is TGTGCCACCAGCAAGGGACAGCAGAGCTCCTATAATTCACCCCTCCACTTT.

This clone was recorded once. The V call is TRBV29-1, the J call TRBJ2-1, with TRBD2 matching over 7 bases. Unmatched junction bases numbered 5, after V lost 8 bases and J lost 1 base. This CDR3 comprises 13 residues. Germline lookup yields CDR1 SQVTM and CDR2 ANQGSEA. The chain's CDR3 is CSYRLASYNEQFF. CDR3 DNA: TGCAGCTACCGACTAGCTTCCTACAATGAGCAGTTCTTC.

CDR3 region: CASRGRAGGPTDTQYF. The CDR3 DNA follows: TGCGCCAGCAGAGGCCGGGCGGGAGGGCCCACAGATACGCAGTATTTT. V and J are TRBV10-2 and TRBJ2-3, with 9 bases that match TRBD2. The CDR3 extends over 16 amino acids. Germline trimming cut 6 bases from V and 2 bases from J; bases unmatched to any gene: 9. Germline lookup yields CDR1 WSHSY and CDR2 SAAADI.

This clone came up a few times. The chain is built from TRBV9 and TRBJ1-4; 7 nucleotides align to TRBD1. This CDR3 is built from 15 residues. Trimming at V came to 4 bases and at J to 3 bases, leaving 6 bases not matched to a gene. Looked up from germline, CDR1 is SGDLS and CDR2 is YYNGEE. DNA of the CDR3: TGTGCCAGCAGCTCAGAGGGGGCCTCTAATGAAAAACTGTTTTTT. This translates into CASSSEGASNEKLFF.